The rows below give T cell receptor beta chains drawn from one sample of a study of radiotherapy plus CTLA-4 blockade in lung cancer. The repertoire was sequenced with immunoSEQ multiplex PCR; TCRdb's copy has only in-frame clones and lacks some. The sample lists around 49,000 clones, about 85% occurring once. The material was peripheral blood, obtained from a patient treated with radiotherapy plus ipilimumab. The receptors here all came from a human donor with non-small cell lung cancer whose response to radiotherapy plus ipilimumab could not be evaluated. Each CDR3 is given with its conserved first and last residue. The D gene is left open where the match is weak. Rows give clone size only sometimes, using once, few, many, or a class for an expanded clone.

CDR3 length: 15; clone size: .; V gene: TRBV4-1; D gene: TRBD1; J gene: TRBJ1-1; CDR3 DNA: TGCGCCAGCAGCCAAGACACCGGGACAGGGGCTGAAGCTTTCTTT; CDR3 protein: CASSQDTGTGAEAFF
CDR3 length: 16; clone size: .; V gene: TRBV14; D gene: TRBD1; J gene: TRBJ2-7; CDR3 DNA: TGTGCCAGCAGCCTCACAGGGGGCAGGGGGATCTACGAGCAGTACTTC; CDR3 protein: CASSLTGGRGIYEQYF
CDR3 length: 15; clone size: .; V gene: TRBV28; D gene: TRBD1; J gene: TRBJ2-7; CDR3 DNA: TGTGCCAGCAGTTTATCGGACAGGGGCTCCTACGAGCAGTACTTC; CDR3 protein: CASSLSDRGSYEQYF
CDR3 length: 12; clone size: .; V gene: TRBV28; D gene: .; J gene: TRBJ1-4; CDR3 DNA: TGTGCCAGCAGTTTGGGGGGGACACAACTGTTTTTT; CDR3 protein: CASSLGGTQLFF
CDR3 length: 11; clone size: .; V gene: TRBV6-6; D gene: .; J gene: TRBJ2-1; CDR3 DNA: TGTGCCACCTTTTTCTACAATGAGCAGTTCTTC; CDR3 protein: CATFFYNEQFF
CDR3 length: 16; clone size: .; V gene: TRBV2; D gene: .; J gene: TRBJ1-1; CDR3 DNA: TGTGCCAGCAGTGACCGCCCGGCAGGGGCGAACACTGAAGCTTTCTTT; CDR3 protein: CASSDRPAGANTEAFF
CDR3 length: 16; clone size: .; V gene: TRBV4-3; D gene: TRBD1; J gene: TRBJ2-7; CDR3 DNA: TGCGCCAGCAGCCAAGAGACAGGGGCCAGCTCTTACGAGCAGTACTTC; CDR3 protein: CASSQETGASSYEQYF
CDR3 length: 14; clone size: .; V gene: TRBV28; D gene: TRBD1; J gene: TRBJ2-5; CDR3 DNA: TGTGCCAGCAGTTGGCGGACAGGGAGCCAGACCCAGTACTTC; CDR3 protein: CASSWRTGSQTQYF
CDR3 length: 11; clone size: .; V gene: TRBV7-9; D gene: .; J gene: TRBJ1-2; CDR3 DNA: TGTGCCAGCAGCCGCGAATATGGCTACACCTTC; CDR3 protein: CASSREYGYTF
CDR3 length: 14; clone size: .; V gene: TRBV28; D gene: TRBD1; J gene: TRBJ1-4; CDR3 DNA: TGTGCCAGCAGTCCACAGGGGGGTAATGAAAAACTGTTTTTT; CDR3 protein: CASSPQGGNEKLFF
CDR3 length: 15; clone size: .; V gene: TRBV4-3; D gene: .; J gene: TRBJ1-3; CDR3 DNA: TGCGCCAGCAGCCAACCCGGGGAAGTTGGAAACACCATATATTTT; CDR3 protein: CASSQPGEVGNTIYF
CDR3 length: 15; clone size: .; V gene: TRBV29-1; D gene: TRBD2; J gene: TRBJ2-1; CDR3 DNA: TGCAGCGCCGTCGGCGGACTAGCGGATGACAATGAGCAGTTCTTC; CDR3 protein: CSAVGGLADDNEQFF
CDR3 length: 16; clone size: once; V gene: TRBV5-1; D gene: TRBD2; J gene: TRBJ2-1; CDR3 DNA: TGCGCCAGCAGCCCTTCGACTAGCGGGGTCTACAATGAGCAGTTCTTC; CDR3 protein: CASSPSTSGVYNEQFF
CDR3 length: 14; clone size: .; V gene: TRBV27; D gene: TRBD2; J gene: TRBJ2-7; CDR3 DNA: TGTGCCAGCAGTCTTAGCGGGATCTCCTACGAGCAGTACTTC; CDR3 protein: CASSLSGISYEQYF
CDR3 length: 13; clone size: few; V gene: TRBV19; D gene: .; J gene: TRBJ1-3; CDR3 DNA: TGTGCCAGTAGTATTCGCGGAGGAAACACCATATATTTT; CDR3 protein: CASSIRGGNTIYF
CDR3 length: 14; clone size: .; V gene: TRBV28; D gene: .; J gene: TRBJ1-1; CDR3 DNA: TGTGCCAGCAGTCACCGGGGAGGGGTGACTGAAGCTTTCTTT; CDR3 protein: CASSHRGGVTEAFF
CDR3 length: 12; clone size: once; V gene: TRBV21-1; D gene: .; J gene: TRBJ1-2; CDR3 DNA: TGTGCCAGCATCCCACGGGAGGATGGCTACACCTTC; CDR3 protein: CASIPREDGYTF
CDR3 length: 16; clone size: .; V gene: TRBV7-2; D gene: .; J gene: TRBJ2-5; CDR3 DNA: TGTGCCAGCAGCTTAGTCTGGGCGAGTCAGCGGGAGACCCAGTACTTC; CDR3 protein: CASSLVWASQRETQYF
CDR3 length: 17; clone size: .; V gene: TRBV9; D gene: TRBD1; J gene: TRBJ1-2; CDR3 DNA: TGTGCCAGCACCGAAAGCGAGGGGGCCATACCCCTCTATGGCTACACCTTC; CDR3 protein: CASTESEGAIPLYGYTF
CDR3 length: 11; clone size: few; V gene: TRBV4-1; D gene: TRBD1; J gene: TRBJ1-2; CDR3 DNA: TGCGCCAGCAGCCCAGGCCCGGGACAGATCTTC; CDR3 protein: CASSPGPGQIF
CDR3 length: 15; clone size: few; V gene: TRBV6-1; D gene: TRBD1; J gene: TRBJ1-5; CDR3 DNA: TGTGCCAGCAGGATCAGGGGGGACCGCAATCAGCCCCAGCATTTT; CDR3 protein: CASRIRGDRNQPQHF
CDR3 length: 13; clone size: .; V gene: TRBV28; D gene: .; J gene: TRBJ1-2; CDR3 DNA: TGTGCCAGCAGGCCCACAGGGAGGGACGGCTACACCTTC; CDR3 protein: CASRPTGRDGYTF
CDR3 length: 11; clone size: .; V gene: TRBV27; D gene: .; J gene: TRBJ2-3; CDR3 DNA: TGTGCCAGCACTGCGAGGGATACGCAGTATTTT; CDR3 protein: CASTARDTQYF
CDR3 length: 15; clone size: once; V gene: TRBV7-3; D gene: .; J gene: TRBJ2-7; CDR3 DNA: TGTGCCAGCAGCTTAAAGGGGGACACACCCTACGAGCAGTACTTC; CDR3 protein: CASSLKGDTPYEQYF
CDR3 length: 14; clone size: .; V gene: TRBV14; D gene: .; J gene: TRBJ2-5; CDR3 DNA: TGTGCCAGCAGCCTTTCCCAGGGACAAGAGACCCAGTACTTC; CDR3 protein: CASSLSQGQETQYF
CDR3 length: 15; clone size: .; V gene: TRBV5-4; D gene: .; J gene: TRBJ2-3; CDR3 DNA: TGTGCCAGCAGCTTTACGGGAGAGGGGACAGATACGCAGTATTTT; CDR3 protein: CASSFTGEGTDTQYF
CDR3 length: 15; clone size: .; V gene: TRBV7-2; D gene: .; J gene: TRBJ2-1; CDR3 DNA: TGTGCCAGCAGCTTAAACGGGGGAACCTACAATGAGCAGTTCTTC; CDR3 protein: CASSLNGGTYNEQFF
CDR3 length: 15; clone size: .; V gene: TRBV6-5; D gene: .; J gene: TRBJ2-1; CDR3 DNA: TGTGCCAGCAGTTACTCCCGGGACAACTACAATGAGCAGTTCTTC; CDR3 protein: CASSYSRDNYNEQFF
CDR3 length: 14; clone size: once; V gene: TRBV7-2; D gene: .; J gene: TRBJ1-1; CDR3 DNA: TGTGCCAGCAGCGTAGTCGGGGGGGCCGCTGAAGCTTTCTTT; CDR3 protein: CASSVVGGAAEAFF
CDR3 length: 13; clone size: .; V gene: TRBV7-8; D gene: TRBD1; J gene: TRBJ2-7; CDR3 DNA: TGTGCCAGCAGAGGACAGGGGGCAAGCGAGCAGTACTTC; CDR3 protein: CASRGQGASEQYF
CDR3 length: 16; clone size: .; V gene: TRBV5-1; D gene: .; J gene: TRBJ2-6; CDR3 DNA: TGCGCCAGCAGCTTGGGACGGAGCTCTGGGGCCAACGTCCTGACTTTC; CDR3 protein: CASSLGRSSGANVLTF
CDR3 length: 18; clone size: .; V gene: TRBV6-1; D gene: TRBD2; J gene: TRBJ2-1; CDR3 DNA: TGTGCCAGCAGTGAACTATTAACCGGGACTAGCGGTAACAATGAGCAGTTCTTC; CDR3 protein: CASSELLTGTSGNNEQFF
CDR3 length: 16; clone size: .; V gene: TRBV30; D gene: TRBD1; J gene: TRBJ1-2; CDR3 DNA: TGTGCCTGGAGAAAGGCCCCGGGACAGGGGAACTATGGCTACACCTTC; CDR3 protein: CAWRKAPGQGNYGYTF
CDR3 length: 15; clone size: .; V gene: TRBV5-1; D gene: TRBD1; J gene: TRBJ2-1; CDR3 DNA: TGCGCCAGCGCCCTTCTCGCGACAGGGGGCAATGAGCAGTTCTTC; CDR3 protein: CASALLATGGNEQFF
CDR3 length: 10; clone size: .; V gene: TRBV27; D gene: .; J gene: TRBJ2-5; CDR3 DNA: TGTGCCAACAATAATCGGACCCAGTACTTC; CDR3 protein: CANNNRTQYF
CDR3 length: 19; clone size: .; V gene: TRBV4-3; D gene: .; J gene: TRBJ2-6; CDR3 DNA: TGCGCCAGCAGCCAAGATCAGGGGATCCTGTTCTCTGGGGCCAACGTCCTGACTTTC; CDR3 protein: CASSQDQGILFSGANVLTF
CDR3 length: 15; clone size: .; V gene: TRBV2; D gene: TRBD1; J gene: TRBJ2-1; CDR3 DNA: TGTGCCAGCAGGGGCAGGGACAGGGGGTTCGATGAGCAGTTCTTC; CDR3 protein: CASRGRDRGFDEQFF
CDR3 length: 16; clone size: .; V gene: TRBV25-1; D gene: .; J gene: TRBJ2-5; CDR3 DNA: TGTGCCAGCAGTGCCGGAAAGGCGGCTAAGGAAGAGACCCAGTACTTC; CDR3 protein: CASSAGKAAKEETQYF
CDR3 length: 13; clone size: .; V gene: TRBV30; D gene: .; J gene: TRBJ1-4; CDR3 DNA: TGTGCCTTTCAGAAGCGGGGGAATGAAAAACTGTTTTTT; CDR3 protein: CAFQKRGNEKLFF
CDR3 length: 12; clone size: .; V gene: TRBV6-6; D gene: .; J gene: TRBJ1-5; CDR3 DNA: TGTGCCAGCAAGAAGGGGGATCAGCCCCAGCATTTT; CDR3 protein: CASKKGDQPQHF
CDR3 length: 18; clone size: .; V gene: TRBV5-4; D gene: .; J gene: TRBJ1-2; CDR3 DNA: TGTGCCAGCTCTAAACTCGTTTTAGGGGCGCCGCCGGTCTATGGCTACACCTTC; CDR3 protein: CASSKLVLGAPPVYGYTF
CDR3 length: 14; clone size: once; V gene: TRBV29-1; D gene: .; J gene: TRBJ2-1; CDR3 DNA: TGCAGCGCCTCCCGGGGGACTGGGGGGAATGAGCAGTTCTTC; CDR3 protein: CSASRGTGGNEQFF
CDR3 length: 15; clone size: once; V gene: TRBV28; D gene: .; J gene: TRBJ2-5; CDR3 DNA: TGTGCCAGCAGCTTCAGGGGATCGTACCAAGAGACCCAGTACTTC; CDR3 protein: CASSFRGSYQETQYF
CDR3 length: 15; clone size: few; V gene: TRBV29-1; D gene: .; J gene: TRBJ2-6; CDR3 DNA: TGCAGCGTCGGGGGACAGACCTCTGGGGCCAACGTCCTGACTTTC; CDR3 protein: CSVGGQTSGANVLTF
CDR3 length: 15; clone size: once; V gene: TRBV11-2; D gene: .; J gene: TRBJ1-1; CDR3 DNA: TGTGCCAGCAGCTTGACCCCAGGTTCTTTGTCTGAAGCTTTCTTT; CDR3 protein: CASSLTPGSLSEAFF
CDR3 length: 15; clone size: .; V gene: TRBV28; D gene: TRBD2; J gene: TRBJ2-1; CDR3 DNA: TGTGCCAGCAGCGCACTAGCGGGGGGATACAATGAGCAGTTCTTC; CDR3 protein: CASSALAGGYNEQFF
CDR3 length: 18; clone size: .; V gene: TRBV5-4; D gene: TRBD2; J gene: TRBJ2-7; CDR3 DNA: TGTGCCAGCAGCTTGGGCCTAGCGGGAGGGCCGTTAACCTACGAGCAGTACTTC; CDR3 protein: CASSLGLAGGPLTYEQYF
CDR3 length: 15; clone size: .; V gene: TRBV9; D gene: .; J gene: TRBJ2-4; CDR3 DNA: TGTGCCAGCACCAAGACGTTCAGCGGAGGGGACATTCAGTACTTC; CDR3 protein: CASTKTFSGGDIQYF
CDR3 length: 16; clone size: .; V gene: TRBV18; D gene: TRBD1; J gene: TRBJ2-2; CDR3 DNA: TGTGCCAGCTCACCTTCGGGACAGTCAAACACCGGGGAGCTGTTTTTT; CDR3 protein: CASSPSGQSNTGELFF
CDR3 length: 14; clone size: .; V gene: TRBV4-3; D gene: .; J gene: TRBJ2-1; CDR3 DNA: TGCGCCAGCAGCGTAGGGGGCTCCTACAATGAGCAGTTCTTC; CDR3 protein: CASSVGGSYNEQFF
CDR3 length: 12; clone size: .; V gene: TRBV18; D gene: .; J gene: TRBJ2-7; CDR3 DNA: TGTGCCAGCTCCCAGGCGCACTACGAGCAGTACTTC; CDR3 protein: CASSQAHYEQYF
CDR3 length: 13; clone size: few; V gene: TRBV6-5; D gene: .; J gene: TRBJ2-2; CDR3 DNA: TGTGCCAGCAGTTACTCCCGGGGGTTGGAGCTGTTTTTT; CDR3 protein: CASSYSRGLELFF
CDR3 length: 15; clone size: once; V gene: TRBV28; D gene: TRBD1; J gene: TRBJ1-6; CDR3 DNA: TGTGCCAGCAGTGGGGGACAGGGATCGTATTCACCCCTCCACTTT; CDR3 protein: CASSGGQGSYSPLHF
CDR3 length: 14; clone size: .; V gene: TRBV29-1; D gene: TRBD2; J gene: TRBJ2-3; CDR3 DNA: TGCAGCGTAGATGGACTAGCGGGACAAGATACGCAGTATTTT; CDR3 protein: CSVDGLAGQDTQYF
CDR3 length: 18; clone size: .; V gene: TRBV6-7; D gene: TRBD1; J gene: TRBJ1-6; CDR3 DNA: TGTGCCAGCAGTTACCCCATCCCCCGACAGGGGGCGATTTCACCCCTCCACTTT; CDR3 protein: CASSYPIPRQGAISPLHF
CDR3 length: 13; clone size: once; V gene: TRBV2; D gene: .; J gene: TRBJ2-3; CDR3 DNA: TGTGCCAGCAGTGAAGGACTCACAGATACGCAGTATTTT; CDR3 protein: CASSEGLTDTQYF
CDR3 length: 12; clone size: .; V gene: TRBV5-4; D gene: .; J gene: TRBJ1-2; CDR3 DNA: TGTGCCAGCTCGGGTGTGGACTATGGCTACACCTTC; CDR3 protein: CASSGVDYGYTF